Sequencing of this T cell receptor beta chain was carried out in a study of blood T cell repertoires in COVID-19. Overall study context: Samples came from the United States, Italy and Spain, spanning acute and convalescent COVID-19.

The method was immunoSEQ multiplex PCR; TCRdb's version includes in-frame clones alone and lacks a portion of them. In the table there are about 68,000 clones, around 85% of which are singletons. Germline V gene sequence: CDR1 SQVTM, CDR2 ANQGSEA. CDR3 length equals 11 residues. V was trimmed by 5 bases and J by 2 bases, leaving 7 bases between them. This TCR was sampled from a man aged 50 or older with acute or convalescent COVID-19. The rearrangement links TRBV29-1 to TRBJ2-7; D gene unclear. Sequencing used peripheral blood. CDR3 in DNA: TGCAGCGTTCGGCAGGCCTACGAGCAGTACTTC. Translated: CSVRQAYEQYF.